Presented here are 21 T cell receptor beta chains from one specimen sequenced in a study of neoadjuvant anti-PD-1 for oral cavity cancer. Only in-frame clones appear in the TCRdb table, and some are missing; sequencing was by immunoSEQ multiplex PCR. This sample has 15,000 or so clones, with roughly two thirds found just once. The input for sequencing was PBMCs, taken before nivolumab (anti-PD-1) treatment. All receptors come from a person aged 35-79 years with oral cavity squamous cell carcinoma.

This clone has just a few counts. The V gene is TRBV19, the J gene TRBJ1-2; the D is unclear. Trimming shortened V by 5 bases and J by 3 bases, and 13 bases separated the two germline ends. Looked up from germline, CDR1 is LNHDA and CDR2 is SQIVND (reference sequence). This CDR3 region has 14 residues. The CDR3 spells CASSVYDGDYGYTF. The CDR3 DNA reads TGTGCCAGTAGTGTTTACGACGGAGACTATGGCTACACCTTC.

This chain joins TRBV2 and TRBJ1-4; no reliable D call. V was shortened by 1 base and J by 0 bases, with 24 bases between the two germline ends. This CDR3 is built from 21 residues. CDR1 is SNHLY, CDR2 FYNNEI, per germline. The CDR3 DNA reads TGTGCCAGCAGTGAAGTCAACTGGAGTATTTTCGGCGGAGCAACTAATGAAAAACTGTTTTTT. It codes for CASSEVNWSIFGGATNEKLFF. The full variable domain, in which reference TRBV2 and TRBJ1-4 provide the parts outside the CDR3, is EPEVTQTPSHQVTQMGQEVILRCVPISNHLYFYWYRQILGQKVEFLVSFYNNEISEKSEIFDDQFSVERPDGSNFTLKIRSTKLEDSAMYFCASSEVNWSIFGGATNEKLFFGSGTQLSVL.

J is TRBJ1-2 and V is TRBV30, with D uncertain. Germline-derived CDR1 and CDR2 are GTSNPN and SVGIG (reference sequence). The CDR3 is 14 residues long. The V and J ends lost 4 bases and 5 bases respectively, with 17 bases between them. The CDR3 bases are TGTGCCTGGAAACGGGTTCTGCCCGGGTATGGCTACACCTTC. This sequence encodes CAWKRVLPGYGYTF.

The V and J genes are TRBV19 and TRBJ1-1, with 7 bases lining up with TRBD1. The CDR3 length is 15 residues. Trimming took 1 base from V and 4 from J; bases not matched to a gene: 6. Germline assignment: CDR1 LNHDA and CDR2 SQIVND (reference sequence). The CDR3 DNA follows: TGTGCCAGTAGTATAGGACAGGGTTCTGGCACTGAAGCTTTCTTT. Translating gives CASSIGQGSGTEAFF.

The chain joins TRBV29-1 to TRBJ1-4; D gene uncertain. V was pared by 7 bases and J by 0 bases, with 3 bases between. The length of the CDR3 is 11 residues. Germline assignment: CDR1 SQVTM and CDR2 ANQGSEA. In DNA, the CDR3 is TGCAGCGCCGCAACTAATGAAAAACTGTTTTTT. It specifies CSAATNEKLFF.

The chain couples TRBV19 to TRBJ2-7; maybe TRBD2 (6 bases). V was cut by 3 bases and J by 1 base, with 7 bases left in between. This CDR3 has 13 amino acids. Germline values: CDR1 LNHDA, CDR2 SQIVND (reference sequence). The CDR3 region is CASSIGGSYEQYF. The CDR3 DNA sequence: TGTGCCAGTAGTATCGGAGGGTCCTACGAGCAGTACTTC.

The chain employs TRBV9 and TRBJ1-5; D remains ambiguous. Germline CDR1 SGDLS, CDR2 YYNGEE. Trimming cost V 2 bases and J 1 base, with 10 bases left between them. CDR3 size: 15 residues. CDR3: CASSVSGSSNQPQHF. The CDR3 nucleotides read TGTGCCAGCAGCGTCTCCGGGTCCAGCAATCAGCCCCAGCATTTT.

The chain has TRBV5-6 and TRBJ1-2; 8 bases map to TRBD1. The V gene's germline CDR1 is SGHDT and CDR2 YYEEEE. V was pared by 3 bases and J by 8 bases, with 3 bases of the junction left unmatched. The CDR3 loop spans 12 amino acids. The DNA for the CDR3 is TGTGCCAGCAGCTCGACAGGGGCGGGCTACACCTTC. Translation: CASSSTGAGYTF.

This clone occurred once. V gene TRBV2 combines with J gene TRBJ2-7; the match to TRBD1 covers 11 bases. The CDR3 consists of 17 residues. Germline loops: CDR1 SNHLY, CDR2 FYNNEI. Unmatched junction bases numbered 13, after V lost 6 bases and J lost 3 bases. The CDR3: CASSEMGQGGRGYEQYF. In nucleotides, the CDR3 is TGTGCCAGCAGCGAGATGGGACAGGGGGGGAGAGGCTACGAGCAGTACTTC. The entire variable domain, with the rest obtained from reference TRBV2 and TRBJ2-7, is as follows: EPEVTQTPSHQVTQMGQEVILRCVPISNHLYFYWYRQILGQKVEFLVSFYNNEISEKSEIFDDQFSVERPDGSNFTLKIRSTKLEDSAMYFCASSEMGQGGRGYEQYFGPGTRLTVT.

This rearrangement joins TRBV6-5 to TRBJ2-7; possibly TRBD1 for D (6 bases). The CDR3 totals 13 residues. In germline, CDR1 is MNHEY, CDR2 SVGAGI. V lost 6 bases and J 5 bases, leaving 14 bases between the germline ends. In DNA form, the CDR3 reads TGTGCCAGCAGCGTGCAGGGGATCAACGAGCAGTACTTC. Its protein is CASSVQGINEQYF.

The V gene is TRBV6-6, the J gene TRBJ1-5, with 7 bases that match TRBD1. The V gene end was trimmed by 6 bases and the J gene end by 5 bases; junction bases not matched to a gene: 7. Germline loops: CDR1 MNHNY, CDR2 SVGAGI (reference sequence). The CDR3 is made up of 14 amino acids. The CDR3 sequence: CASRHGTADQPQHF. CDR3 coding DNA: TGTGCCAGCAGACACGGGACAGCCGATCAGCCCCAGCATTTT.

This clone was detected once. The chain uses TRBV5-1 and TRBJ2-5, with 7 nucleotides matching TRBD1. The CDR3 contains 16 residues. V lost 0 bases and J lost 5; bases outside the gene matches: 10. In germline, CDR1 is SGHRS, CDR2 YFSETQ. CDR3: CASSLAHRQGTETQYF. The CDR3 nucleotides are TGCGCCAGCAGCTTGGCACATCGACAGGGAACGGAGACCCAGTACTTC.

The chain's CDR3 is CASSLSGHATYEQYF. CDR3 nucleotide sequence: TGTGCCAGCAGTTTATCGGGACACGCTACCTACGAGCAGTACTTC. The chain is built from TRBV27 and TRBJ2-7, with a weak D call TRBD1 (6 bases). The V gene's germline CDR1 is MNHEY and CDR2 SMNVEV (reference sequence). The CDR3 extends over 15 amino acids. V was shortened by 0 bases and J by 2 bases, with 11 bases between the two germline ends.

V is TRBV27 and J is TRBJ1-5; D is undetermined. V shed 5 bases and J shed 4 bases, with 18 bases lying between them. CDR1 is MNHEY and CDR2 is SMNVEV in the germline V gene (reference sequence). The CDR3 is 16 amino acids. As DNA, the CDR3 is TGTGCCAGCAGTCGGCGAGGCGATTTTAGGAATCAGCCCCAGCATTTT. It yields the protein CASSRRGDFRNQPQHF.

The chain is built from TRBV15 and TRBJ2-7; D uncertain. The CDR3 sequence is 15 residues long. Germline V lookup: CDR1 LNHNV, CDR2 YYDKDF (reference sequence). V was pared by 0 bases and J by 2 bases, with 11 bases between. The chain's CDR3 is CATSRDFRAAYEQYF. CDR3 sequence (DNA): TGTGCCACCAGCAGAGATTTTCGGGCAGCCTACGAGCAGTACTTC.

The gene calls are TRBV15 and TRBJ1-1; D unclear. This CDR3 has 17 amino acids. Trimming stripped 0 bases from V and 1 base from J, with 15 bases between. Germline CDR1 and CDR2: LNHNV and YYDKDF (reference sequence). The CDR3 is CATSRDYGRATNTEAFF. In DNA, the CDR3 is TGTGCCACCAGCAGAGATTATGGTCGGGCTACGAACACTGAAGCTTTCTTT. The full variable domain, rest sourced from reference TRBV15 and TRBJ1-1, is DAMVIQNPRYQVTQFGKPVTLSCSQTLNHNVMYWYQQKSSQAPKLLFHYYDKDFNNEADTPDNFQSRRPNTSFCFLDIRSPGLGDTAMYLCATSRDYGRATNTEAFFGQGTRLTVV.

The chain links TRBV9 to TRBJ1-5; 10 bases line up with TRBD1. Germline values: CDR1 SGDLS, CDR2 YYNGEE. The CDR3 length is 15 residues. V lost 3 bases to trimming and J lost 6 bases; unmatched junction nucleotides: 6. CDR3 protein: CASSAGQGTIQPQHF. CDR3 sequence (DNA): TGTGCCAGCAGCGCGGGACAGGGGACGATTCAGCCCCAGCATTTT.

The chain couples TRBV10-3 to TRBJ1-5, with D hard to call. The CDR3 loop spans 13 amino acids. Germline CDR1 and CDR2: ENHRY and SYGVKD. Trimming left V 2 bases short and J 6 bases short, with 8 bases between. CDR3 residues: CAISEEQTQPQHF. The DNA of the CDR3 is TGTGCCATCAGTGAGGAGCAGACTCAGCCCCAGCATTTT.

This clone appeared a few times. The genes are TRBV7-9 and TRBJ1-1; possibly TRBD1 for D (5 bases). Germline CDR1 and CDR2: SEHNR and FQNEAQ (reference sequence). Trimming removed 3 bases from V and 3 bases from J, with 11 bases in between. The CDR3 is 14 residues long. CDR3 sequence reads: CASSLFTGDTEAFF. In nucleotides, the CDR3 is TGTGCCAGCAGCTTGTTTACGGGGGACACTGAAGCTTTCTTT.

This clone showed up just a few times. This sequence joins TRBV25-1 and TRBJ1-4; 9 bases map to TRBD1. Germline V gene sequence: CDR1 MGHDK, CDR2 SYGVNS. This CDR3 has 14 amino acids. The junction had 5 bases not matched to a gene; V was cut back by 5 bases and J by 7 bases. CDR3 residues: CASSTGGAGEKLFF. The DNA of the CDR3 is TGTGCCAGCAGTACAGGGGGCGCGGGTGAAAAACTGTTTTTT.

The rearrangement uses TRBV9 and TRBJ2-2; TRBD2 might be the D (6 bases). The V end was cut by 0 bases, the J end by 0 bases, with 15 bases between. Germline V gives CDR1 SGDLS, CDR2 YYNGEE. The length of the CDR3 is 18 residues. CDR3 in amino acids: CASSVALLAFANTGELFF. In nucleotides, the CDR3 is TGTGCCAGCAGCGTAGCGCTCCTAGCGTTCGCGAACACCGGGGAGCTGTTTTTT.